This section outlines one TCR beta chain sequence together with its context. Other DNA sequences within the sample encode an identical CDR3. Authors' data handling: Estimation of nucleated cell counts relied on the amplification of reference gene primers. TCRdb keeps only in-frame clones here, not all; method: immunoSEQ multiplex PCR. The D gene and trimming were derived from the DNA, and the V and J assignments and clone size from that table. The table shows under 300,000 clones, with approximately 85% occurring only once. The source of the sample is a study of blood T cell repertoires in COVID-19. Across the study: The origin of the acute and convalescent COVID-19 samples was the United States, Italy and Spain. From T cells, B-cell-depleted T cells, or PBMCs came the material, which was cDNA or gDNA.

This CDR3 is 13 amino acids long. Deletions cut 3 bases from V and 8 bases from J, with 13 bases between. The V gene's germline CDR1 is SGHTA and CDR2 FQGNSA. The J gene is TRBJ1-2, the V gene TRBV7-2; TRBD1 might be the D (6 bases). The sequenced sample was peripheral blood. The clonotype was recovered from a woman between 65 and 79 years old with acute or convalescent COVID-19. This CDR3 reads CASSFGGGRGYTF. The DNA of the CDR3 is TGTGCCAGCAGCTTTGGGGGGGGCCGGGGCTACACCTTC.